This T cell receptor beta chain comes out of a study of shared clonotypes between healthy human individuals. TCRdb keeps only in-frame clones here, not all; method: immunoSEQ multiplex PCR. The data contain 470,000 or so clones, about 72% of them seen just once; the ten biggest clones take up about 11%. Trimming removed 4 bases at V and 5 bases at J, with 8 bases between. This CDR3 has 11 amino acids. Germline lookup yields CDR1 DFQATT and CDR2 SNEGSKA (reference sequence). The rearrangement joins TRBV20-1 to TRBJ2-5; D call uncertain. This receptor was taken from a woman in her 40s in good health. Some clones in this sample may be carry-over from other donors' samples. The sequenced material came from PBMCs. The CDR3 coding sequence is TGCAGTGCTATTGGGTGGGAGACCCAGTACTTC. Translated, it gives CSAIGWETQYF.